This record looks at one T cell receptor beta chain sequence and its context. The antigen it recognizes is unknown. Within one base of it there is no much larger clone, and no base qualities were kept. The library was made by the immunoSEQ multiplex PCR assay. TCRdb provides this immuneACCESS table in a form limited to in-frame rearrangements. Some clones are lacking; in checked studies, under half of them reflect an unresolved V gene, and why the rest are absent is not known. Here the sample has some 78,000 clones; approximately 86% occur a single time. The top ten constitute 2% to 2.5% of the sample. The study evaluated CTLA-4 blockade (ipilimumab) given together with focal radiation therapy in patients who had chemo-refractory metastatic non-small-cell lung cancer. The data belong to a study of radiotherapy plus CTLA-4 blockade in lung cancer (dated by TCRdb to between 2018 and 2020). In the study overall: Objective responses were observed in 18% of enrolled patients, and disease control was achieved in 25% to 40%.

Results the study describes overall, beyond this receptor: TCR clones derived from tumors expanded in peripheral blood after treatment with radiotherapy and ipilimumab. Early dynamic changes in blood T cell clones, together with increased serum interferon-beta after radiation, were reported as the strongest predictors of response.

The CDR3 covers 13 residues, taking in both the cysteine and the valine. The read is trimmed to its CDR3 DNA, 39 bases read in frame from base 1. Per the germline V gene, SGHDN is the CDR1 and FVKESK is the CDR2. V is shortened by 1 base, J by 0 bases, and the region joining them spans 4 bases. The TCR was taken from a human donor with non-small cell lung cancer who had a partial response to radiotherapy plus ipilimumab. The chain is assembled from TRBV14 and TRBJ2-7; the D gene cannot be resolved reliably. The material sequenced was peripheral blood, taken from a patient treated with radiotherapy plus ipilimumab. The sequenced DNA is TGTGCCAGCAGCCAAGTTAGCTCCTACGAGCAGTACGTC. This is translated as CASSQVSSYEQYV.